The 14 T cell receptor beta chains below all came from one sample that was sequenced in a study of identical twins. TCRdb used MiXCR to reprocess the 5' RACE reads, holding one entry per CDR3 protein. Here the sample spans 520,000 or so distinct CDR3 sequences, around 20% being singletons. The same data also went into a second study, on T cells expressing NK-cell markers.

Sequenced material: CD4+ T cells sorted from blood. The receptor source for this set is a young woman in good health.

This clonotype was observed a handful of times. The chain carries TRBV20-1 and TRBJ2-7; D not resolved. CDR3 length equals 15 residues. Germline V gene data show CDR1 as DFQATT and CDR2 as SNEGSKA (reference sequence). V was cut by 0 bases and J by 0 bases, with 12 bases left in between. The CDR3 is CSARDPRVSSYEQYF. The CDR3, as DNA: TGCAGTGCTAGAGATCCTCGAGTTAGCTCCTACGAGCAGTACTTC.

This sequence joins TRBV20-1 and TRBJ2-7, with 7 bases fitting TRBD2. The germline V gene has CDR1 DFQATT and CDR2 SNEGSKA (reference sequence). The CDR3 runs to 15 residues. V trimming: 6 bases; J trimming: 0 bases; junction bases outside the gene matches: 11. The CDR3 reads CSAGLSGAISYEQYF. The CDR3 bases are TGCAGTGCGGGTCTCAGCGGGGCGATCTCCTACGAGCAGTACTTC.

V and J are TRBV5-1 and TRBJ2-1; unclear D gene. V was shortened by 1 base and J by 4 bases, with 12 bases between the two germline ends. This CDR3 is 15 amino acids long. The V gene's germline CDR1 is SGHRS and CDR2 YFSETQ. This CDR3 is CASSLRSYDYNEQFF. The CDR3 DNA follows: TGCGCCAGCAGCTTGAGGTCGTACGATTACAATGAGCAGTTCTTC.

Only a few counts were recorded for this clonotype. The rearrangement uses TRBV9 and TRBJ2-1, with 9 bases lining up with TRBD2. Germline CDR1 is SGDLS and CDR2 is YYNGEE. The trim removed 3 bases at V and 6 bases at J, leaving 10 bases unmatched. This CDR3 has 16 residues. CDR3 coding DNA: TGTGCCAGCAGCGCGATTGGGACTAGCCGCCCCAATGAGCAGTTCTTC. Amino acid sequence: CASSAIGTSRPNEQFF.

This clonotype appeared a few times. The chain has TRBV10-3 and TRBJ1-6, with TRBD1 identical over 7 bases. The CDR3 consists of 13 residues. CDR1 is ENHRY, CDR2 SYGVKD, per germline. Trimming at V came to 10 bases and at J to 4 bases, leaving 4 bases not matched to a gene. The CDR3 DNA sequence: TGTGCCAACAGGGGCACATATAATTCACCCCTCCACTTT. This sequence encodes CANRGTYNSPLHF.

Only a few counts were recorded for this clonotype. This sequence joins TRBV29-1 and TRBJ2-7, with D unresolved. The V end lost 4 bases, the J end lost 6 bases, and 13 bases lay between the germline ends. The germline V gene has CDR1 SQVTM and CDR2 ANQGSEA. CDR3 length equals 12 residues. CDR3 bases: TGCAGCGTTGGTGGGAATGACCTCGAGCAGTACTTC. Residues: CSVGGNDLEQYF.

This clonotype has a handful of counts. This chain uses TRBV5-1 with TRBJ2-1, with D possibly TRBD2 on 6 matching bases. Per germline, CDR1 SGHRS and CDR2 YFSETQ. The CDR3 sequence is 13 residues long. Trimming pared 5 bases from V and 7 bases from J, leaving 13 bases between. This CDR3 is CASSRDSINEQFF. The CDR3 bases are TGCGCCAGCAGTAGGGACTCGATAAATGAGCAGTTCTTC.

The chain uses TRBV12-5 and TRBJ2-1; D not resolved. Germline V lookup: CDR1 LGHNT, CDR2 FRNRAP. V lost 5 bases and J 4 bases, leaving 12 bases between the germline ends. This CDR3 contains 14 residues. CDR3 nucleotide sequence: TGTGCTAGTGGTCTCCATAAATCATACAATGAGCAGTTCTTC. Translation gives CASGLHKSYNEQFF.

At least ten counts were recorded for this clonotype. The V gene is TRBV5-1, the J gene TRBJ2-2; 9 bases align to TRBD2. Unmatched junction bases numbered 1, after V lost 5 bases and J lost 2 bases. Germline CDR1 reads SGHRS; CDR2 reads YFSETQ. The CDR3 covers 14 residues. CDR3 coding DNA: TGCGCCAGCAGAGCGGGAGGTAACACCGGGGAGCTGTTTTTT. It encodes CASRAGGNTGELFF.

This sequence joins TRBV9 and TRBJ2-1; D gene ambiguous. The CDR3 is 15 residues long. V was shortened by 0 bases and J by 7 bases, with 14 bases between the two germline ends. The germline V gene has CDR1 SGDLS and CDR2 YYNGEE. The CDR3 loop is CASSVGFSHSNEQFF. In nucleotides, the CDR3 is TGTGCCAGCAGCGTAGGGTTCAGCCACAGTAATGAGCAGTTCTTC. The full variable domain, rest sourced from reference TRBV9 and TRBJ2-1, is DSGVTQTPKHLITATGQRVTLRCSPRSGDLSVYWYQQSLDQGLQFLIQYYNGEERAKGNILERFSAQQFPDLHSELNLSSLELGDSALYFCASSVGFSHSNEQFFGPGTRLTVL.

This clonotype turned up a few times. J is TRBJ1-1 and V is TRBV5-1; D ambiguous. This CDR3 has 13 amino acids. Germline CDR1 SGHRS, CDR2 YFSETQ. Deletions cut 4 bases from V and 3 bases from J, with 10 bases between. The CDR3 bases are TGCGCCAGCAGCCCCGGAGGACACACTGAAGCTTTCTTT. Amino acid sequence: CASSPGGHTEAFF.

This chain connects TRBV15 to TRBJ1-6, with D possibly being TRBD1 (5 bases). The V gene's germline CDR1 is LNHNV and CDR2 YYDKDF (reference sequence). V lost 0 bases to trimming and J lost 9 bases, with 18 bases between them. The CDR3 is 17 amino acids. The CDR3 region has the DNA TGTGCCACCAGCAGAGAACTTCGGGTCGGGCAGGGTTCACCCCTCCACTTT. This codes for CATSRELRVGQGSPLHF.

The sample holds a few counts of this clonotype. Here the CDR3 DNA reads TGCAGTGCTGGATATTCTGTTGGGACAGGATATTTT. It yields the protein CSAGYSVGTGYF. This rearrangement joins TRBV20-1 to TRBJ1-3, with 8 bases identical to TRBD1. The length of the CDR3 is 12 residues. The ends lost 5 bases at V and 15 bases at J; junction bases unmatched: 12. Germline values: CDR1 DFQATT, CDR2 SNEGSKA (reference sequence).

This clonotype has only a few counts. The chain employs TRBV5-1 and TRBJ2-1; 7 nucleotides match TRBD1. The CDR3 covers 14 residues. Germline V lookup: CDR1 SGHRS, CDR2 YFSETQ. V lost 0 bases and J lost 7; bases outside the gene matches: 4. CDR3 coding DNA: TGCGCCAGCAGCTTGGGAAGACAGGGTAATGAGCAGTTCTTC. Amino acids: CASSLGRQGNEQFF.